This T cell receptor (beta chain) derives from a study of blood T cell repertoires in COVID-19. Study at large: COVID-19 samples collected from the United States, Italy and Spain covered acute and convalescent phases. T cells, B-cell-depleted T cells, or PBMCs provided the cDNA or gDNA that served as material.

CDR3 length: 13 residues. The germline V gene has CDR1 SQVTM and CDR2 ANQGSEA. Trimming left V 3 bases short and J 6 bases short, with 12 bases between. The table came from immunoSEQ multiplex PCR; TCRdb's copy has only in-frame clones and leaves some out. The sample has a few hundred thousand clones, roughly 88% seen once. What was sequenced was peripheral blood. The chain has TRBV29-1 and TRBJ1-5; tentative D call: TRBD1 (5 bases). This TCR came from a man at least 80 years old with acute or convalescent COVID-19. In DNA, the CDR3 is TGCAGCGTTGACCCTGGGGGAGGTCAGCCCCAGCATTTT. It translates to CSVDPGGGQPQHF.